This entry features one T cell receptor beta chain sequence. Its antigen remains unknown. A junction boundary mismatches the germline segment, possibly from a read error. Vbeta (60) and Jbeta (13) primers were used in the PCR. Data came from immunoSEQ multiplex PCR; TCRdb stores just in-frame clones and leaves some out. Of about 140,000 clones in the sample, nearly 90% are singletons; the top ten hold roughly 0.5%. CDR1 is SEHNR and CDR2 is FQNEAQ in the germline V gene (reference sequence). The CDR3 length is 14 residues. The record originates from a study of cytomegalovirus exposure and HLA in healthy donors. General observations from the study: Earlier analysis found most TCR beta V segments productive about 90% or about 30% of the time. With further analysis later on, most CMV-associated TCR beta chains appeared HLA-restricted.

The sample consisted of PBMCs. The receptor was isolated from a woman in her thirties or forties in good health and CMV-seronegative. The chain recombines TRBV7-9 with TRBJ1-1, with D perhaps matching TRBD1 (6 bases). The CDR3 coding sequence is TGTTCCAGCAGCTCACAGGGCCCAATCACTGAAGCTTTCTTT. This codes for CSSSSQGPITEAFF.